This record looks at one T cell receptor (beta chain) sequence and its context. Sequenced by immunoSEQ multiplex PCR; TCRdb stores in-frame clones only, minus some. The sample shows nearly 300,000 clones, 60% to 80% of them seen only once. The sample comes from a study of cytotoxic CD8 clonotypes in ibrutinib-treated CLL. Genomic DNA in a quantity of about 2 micrograms was derived from cryopreserved PBMCs for TCR beta libraries. The CDR3 extends over 13 amino acids. The V gene's germline CDR1 is MNHEY and CDR2 SVGAGI. The V end lost 5 bases, the J end lost 7 bases, and 11 bases lay between the germline ends.

The sequence was collected from a human donor with chronic lymphocytic leukemia. This specimen was PBMCs, taken at disease progression, from a patient treated with ibrutinib. The rearrangement joins TRBV6-5 to TRBJ1-4; D is undetermined. This CDR3 is CASSQDPREKLFF. CDR3 in DNA: TGTGCCAGCAGTCAGGACCCTCGTGAAAAACTGTTTTTT.